Below, 28 T cell receptor beta chains from the same sample are listed, as sequenced in a study of T cells in Graves' hyperthyroidism and ophthalmopathy. There were TCR beta CDR3 regions amplified from RNA transcripts. Primed by the HTBI set, a first-round RT-PCR was run on the TCR CDR3. TCRdb re-derived calls from the multiplex PCR reads in MiXCR, one entry per CDR3 protein. The data contain 400,000 to 500,000 distinct CDR3 sequences, approximately 14% of them singletons. Sequencing was carried out using blood. These receptors all stem from a woman between 18 and 29 years old with Graves' hyperthyroidism.

This clonotype has at least ten counts. CDR3 amino acids: CASSLGQATYEQYF. The CDR3 DNA reads as TGCGCCAGCAGCTTGGGCCAGGCCACCTACGAGCAGTACTTC. The chain joins TRBV5-1 to TRBJ2-7; D ambiguous. The ends were cut back, 0 bases at V and 2 bases at J, with 9 bases in the middle. From germline, CDR1 is SGHRS and CDR2 YFSETQ. This CDR3 comprises 14 residues. Using reference TRBV5-1 and TRBJ2-7 for the parts outside the CDR3, the full variable domain is KAGVTQTPRYLIKTRGQQVTLSCSPISGHRSVSWYQQTPGQGLQFLFEYFSETQRNKGNFPGRFSGRQFSNSRSEMNVSTLELGDSALYLCASSLGQATYEQYFGPGTRLTVT.

Many counts were recorded for this clonotype. This sequence joins TRBV6-5 and TRBJ2-7; TRBD2 matches at 12 bases. The CDR3 has 19 amino acids. The germline V gene encodes CDR1 MNHEY and CDR2 SVGAGI. The V segment lost 0 bases and the J segment 0 bases; nucleotides outside the gene matches: 9. The CDR3 is CASSYSLAGGPSSSYEQYF. The CDR3 nucleotides are TGTGCCAGCAGTTACTCGCTAGCGGGAGGGCCATCGAGCTCCTACGAGCAGTACTTC.

The table lists this clonotype with many counts. This chain joins TRBV18 and TRBJ1-1; perhaps TRBD1 as D (6 bases). Germline loops: CDR1 KGHSH, CDR2 LQKENI. The CDR3 extends over 15 amino acids. Between the trimmed V and J ends, which lost 2 bases and 5 bases, there was a span of 15 bases. The CDR3 DNA sequence: TGTGCCAGCTCACCAGAAGCGGGGGCGCGAACTGAAGCTTTCTTT. Its translation is CASSPEAGARTEAFF.

In the case of this clonotype: This could be a read error, since a much larger clone is one nucleotide away. The chain uses TRBV27 and TRBJ1-5; TRBD1 matches at 7 bases. The length of the CDR3 is 16 residues. The germline CDR1 and CDR2 sequences are MNHEY and SMNVEV (reference sequence). V lost 10 bases and J lost 3; bases outside the gene matches: 15. CDR3 protein: CANRPRRGVVNQPQHF. CDR3 bases: TGTGCCAACAGGCCCCGCAGGGGGGTCGTCAATCAGCCCCAGCATTTT.

This clonotype occurred many times. V is TRBV12-3 or TRBV12-4 and J is TRBJ2-7; 8 positions match TRBD1. With 4 bases clipped from V and 3 bases from J, the junction kept 5 bases outside the gene matches. CDR3 length: 14 amino acids. The CDR3 loop is CASSSGQGFYEQYF. The CDR3 DNA reads as TGTGCCAGCAGTTCCGGACAGGGTTTCTACGAGCAGTACTTC.

This clonotype was counted ten times or more. The chain employs TRBV11-2 and TRBJ1-1; the D is unclear. Per the germline V gene, CDR1 is SGHAT and CDR2 is FQNNGV. The CDR3 spans 14 residues. V was pared by 7 bases and J by 4 bases, with 16 bases between. CDR3 region: CASTPVTGGTEAFF. The CDR3 DNA reads as TGTGCCAGCACTCCCGTCACGGGTGGCACTGAAGCTTTCTTT.

This clonotype appeared many times. The rearrangement links TRBV12-5 to TRBJ1-2; 10 positions agree with TRBD1. The CDR3 contains 19 residues. Looked up from germline, CDR1 is LGHNT and CDR2 is FRNRAP. V shed 2 bases, J shed 4 bases, and the junction held 16 bases outside the gene matches. The CDR3 protein is CASGLYLGTGESSSYGYTF. The CDR3 DNA follows: TGTGCTAGTGGTTTGTATCTCGGGACAGGGGAATCTTCTAGCTATGGCTACACCTTC. The variable domain in full, completed from reference TRBV12-5 and TRBJ1-2, reads DARVTQTPRHKVTEMGQEVTMRCQPILGHNTVFWYRQTMMQGLELLAYFRNRAPLDDSGMPKDRFSAEMPDATLATLKIQPSEPRDSAVYFCASGLYLGTGESSSYGYTFGSGTRLTVV.

This chain joins TRBV6-1 and TRBJ2-1; weak D call: TRBD2 (6 bases). The germline gives CDR1 MNHNS, CDR2 SASEGT. Trimming cost V 6 bases and J 4 bases, with 13 bases left between them. The CDR3 sequence is 14 residues long. The CDR3 protein is CASRWSGLYNEQFF. DNA of the CDR3: TGTGCCAGCAGGTGGAGCGGGCTGTACAATGAGCAGTTCTTC.

This clonotype was detected ten times or more. The rearrangement links TRBV27 to TRBJ2-1; tentatively, D is TRBD2 (5 bases). The germline V and J ends were trimmed by 2 bases and 14 bases, with 16 bases remaining between them. The length of the CDR3 is 13 residues. Germline V lookup: CDR1 MNHEY, CDR2 SMNVEV (reference sequence). In nucleotides, the CDR3 is TGTGCCAGCAGTTTACCCGGGATCGCGGACGAGTTCTTC. As protein: CASSLPGIADEFF.

This clonotype was detected many times. The chain employs TRBV27 and TRBJ2-2; TRBD1 matches at 7 bases. With V trimmed by 5 bases and J by 4 bases, 7 bases remained unmatched. Germline CDR1 is MNHEY and CDR2 is SMNVEV (reference sequence). This CDR3 has 15 amino acids. CDR3 in amino acids: CASSIRTGPTGELFF. The CDR3 nucleotides read TGTGCCAGCAGTATCCGGACAGGCCCCACCGGGGAGCTGTTTTTT.

This clonotype showed up just a few times. The rearrangement uses TRBV24-1 and TRBJ2-7; 10 bases fit TRBD2. Germline V gene data show CDR1 as KGHDR and CDR2 as SFDVKD. The CDR3 is 13 amino acids. The CDR3 loop is CASTSGSAYEQYF. The CDR3 nucleotides read TGTGCTTCGACTAGCGGGTCCGCCTACGAGCAGTACTTC.

V usage is TRBV9 and J usage is TRBJ2-3; 7 positions agree with TRBD2. The CDR3 has 14 amino acids. Looked up from germline, CDR1 is SGDLS and CDR2 is YYNGEE. V trimming: 4 bases; J trimming: 6 bases; junction bases outside the gene matches: 8. The DNA for the CDR3 is TGTGCCAGCAGCTCTCGGCGGGAGAGGGATACGCAGTATTTT. It translates to CASSSRRERDTQYF. Supplemented by reference TRBV9 and TRBJ2-3, the full variable domain reads DSGVTQTPKHLITATGQRVTLRCSPRSGDLSVYWYQQSLDQGLQFLIQYYNGEERAKGNILERFSAQQFPDLHSELNLSSLELGDSALYFCASSSRRERDTQYFGPGTRLTVL.

This clonotype was picked up many times. V is TRBV19 and J is TRBJ2-7; D may correspond to TRBD1 or TRBD2 (5 bases each). Germline V lookup: CDR1 LNHDA, CDR2 SQIVND (reference sequence). This CDR3 is 14 amino acids long. Trimming stripped 7 bases from V and 7 bases from J, with 20 bases between. CDR3 sequence: CASTKTGTVHEQYF. In DNA form, the CDR3 reads TGTGCCAGTACCAAAACCGGGACCGTCCATGAGCAGTACTTC.

This clonotype was observed at least ten times. The chain uses TRBV25-1 and TRBJ2-7; the D gene is possibly TRBD1 (6 bases). Deletions cut 2 bases from V and 9 bases from J, with 17 bases between. The CDR3 spans 14 residues. The germline CDR1 and CDR2 sequences are MGHDK and SYGVNS. The CDR3 region is CASSEPRLGAGQYF. The CDR3, as DNA: TGTGCCAGCAGTGAACCCCGGTTGGGGGCGGGGCAGTACTTC.

This clonotype was seen once. This sequence may be a read error, since a much larger clone differs from it by one base. V and J are TRBV27 and TRBJ2-2, with D possibly called TRBD1 or TRBD2 (5 bases each). Germline V gives CDR1 MNHEY, CDR2 SMNVEV (reference sequence). The V end lost 5 bases, the J end lost 1 base, and 20 bases lay between the germline ends. The CDR3 sequence is 18 residues long. CDR3 DNA sequence: TGTGCCAGCAGTGATCCCCAAGGTGGGACCTTGAACACCGGGGAGCTGTTTTTT. Translated, it gives CASSDPQGGTLNTGELFF.

This clonotype was picked up a small number of times. The rearrangement uses TRBV20-1 and TRBJ2-3; 7 nucleotides align to TRBD2. The CDR3 is made up of 13 amino acids. Germline V gene lookup returns CDR1 DFQATT and CDR2 SNEGSKA (reference sequence). The V and J ends lost 4 bases and 4 bases, in that order; junction bases with no gene match: 5. CDR3 region: CSATGLVADTQYF. The CDR3 nucleotides are TGCAGTGCTACCGGACTAGTCGCAGATACGCAGTATTTT.

This clonotype came up many times. The V call is TRBV19, the J call TRBJ2-7; 8 bases agree with TRBD2. V dropped 3 bases and J dropped 7; count of bases not matched to a gene: 11. Looked up from germline, CDR1 is LNHDA and CDR2 is SQIVND (reference sequence). The length of the CDR3 is 15 residues. In DNA form, the CDR3 reads TGTGCCAGTAGTATGTGGGGACACGCGGGAGGAGAGCAGTACTTC. The encoded protein is CASSMWGHAGGEQYF.

Remarks on this clonotype: At one end, the junction sequence differs from germline, possibly due to a read error. The J gene is TRBJ1-1, the V gene TRBV19; D is ambiguous. Germline values: CDR1 LNHDA, CDR2 SQIVND (reference sequence). The CDR3 totals 13 residues. The CDR3 region has the DNA TGCGCCAGTAGTATACGGACGGGCACTGAAGCTTTCTTT. Encoded protein: CASSIRTGTEAFF.

This clonotype was detected many times. This sequence joins TRBV5-6 and TRBJ2-1; perhaps TRBD1 as D (5 bases). This CDR3 region has 13 residues. Trimming stripped 2 bases from V and 5 bases from J, with 8 bases between. The germline V gene encodes CDR1 SGHDT and CDR2 YYEEEE. The CDR3: CASSFKGNNEQFF. CDR3 nucleotides: TGTGCCAGCAGCTTTAAGGGGAACAATGAGCAGTTCTTC.

This clonotype was observed at least ten times. This may arise from a read error, as a much more abundant clone is one base away. The chain uses TRBV24-1 and TRBJ2-3; D is uncertain. Germline V gene lookup returns CDR1 KGHDR and CDR2 SFDVKD. This CDR3 has 12 amino acids. The ends were cut back, 7 bases at V and 2 bases at J, with 6 bases in the middle. The CDR3: CATSPNTDTQYF. CDR3 in DNA: TGTGCCACCAGCCCGAACACAGATACGCAGTATTTT.

This clonotype was seen repeatedly, ten times or more. V gene TRBV10-3 combines with J gene TRBJ1-1; D remains unclear. Germline assignment: CDR1 ENHRY and CDR2 SYGVKD. Trimming stripped 3 bases from V and 1 base from J, with 18 bases between. The CDR3 is 17 residues long. DNA of the CDR3: TGTGCCATCAGTGACCCCCCCTTGGCAGGATCGAACACTGAAGCTTTCTTT. This sequence encodes CAISDPPLAGSNTEAFF.

This clonotype was recorded at least ten times. The chain joins TRBV29-1 to TRBJ2-3; D may be TRBD2 (5 bases). V shed 6 bases and J shed 0 bases, with 13 bases lying between them. The CDR3 totals 14 residues. Germline CDR1 SQVTM, CDR2 ANQGSEA. CDR3 residues: CSVGAGFSTDTQYF. CDR3 DNA sequence: TGCAGCGTGGGAGCTGGGTTTAGCACAGATACGCAGTATTTT.

V usage is TRBV2 and J usage is TRBJ1-1, with 12 bases that match TRBD1. The V segment lost 7 bases and the J segment 10 bases; nucleotides outside the gene matches: 4. CDR1 SNHLY and CDR2 FYNNEI come from the germline V gene. The CDR3 extends over 12 amino acids. The CDR3 loop is CASKGQGAGAFF. CDR3 bases: TGTGCCAGCAAGGGACAGGGGGCGGGAGCTTTCTTT.

This clonotype appeared many times. This chain uses TRBV7-2 with TRBJ2-7; perhaps TRBD2 as D (5 bases). CDR3 length equals 15 residues. The V and J ends lost 2 bases and 6 bases respectively, with 17 bases between them. Germline V gives CDR1 SGHTA, CDR2 FQGNSA. The CDR3: CASSLKPVPAGEQYF. The CDR3 region has the DNA TGTGCCAGCAGCTTAAAACCGGTACCCGCGGGCGAGCAGTACTTC. Supplemented by reference TRBV7-2 and TRBJ2-7, the full variable domain reads GAGVSQSPSNKVTEKGKDVELRCDPISGHTALYWYRQSLGQGLEFLIYFQGNSAPDKSGLPSDRFSAERTGGSVSTLTIQRTQQEDSAVYLCASSLKPVPAGEQYFGPGTRLTVT.

In this sample, this clonotype turned up many times. The chain uses TRBV11-2 and TRBJ2-7, with D uncertain. The V gene's germline CDR1 is SGHAT and CDR2 FQNNGV. Trimming stripped 4 bases from V and 0 bases from J, with 7 bases between. The CDR3 has 13 residues. The CDR3 reads CASSSINSYEQYV. The CDR3 nucleotides read TGTGCCAGCAGCTCCATCAACTCCTACGAGCAGTACGTC.

This clonotype was counted between two and nine times. V and J are TRBV19 and TRBJ2-2; TRBD2 matches at 11 bases. After removal of 4 bases from V and 3 bases from J, the junction contained 1 base not matched to a gene. The CDR3 consists of 15 residues. In germline, CDR1 is LNHDA, CDR2 SQIVND (reference sequence). Here the CDR3 DNA reads TGTGCCAGTAGTACACTAGCGGGAGACACCGGGGAGCTGTTTTTT. It specifies CASSTLAGDTGELFF.

In its sample, this clonotype was seen a few times. The CDR3 loop is CASSEGTYPEQYV. The CDR3 bases are TGTGCCAGCAGCGAGGGGACTTATCCCGAGCAGTACGTC. The V and J genes are TRBV2 and TRBJ2-7, with a weak D call TRBD2 (6 bases). Germline assignment: CDR1 SNHLY and CDR2 FYNNEI. V was cut by 6 bases and J by 6 bases, with 15 bases left in between. The CDR3 runs to 13 residues.

This clonotype was seen at least ten times. V is TRBV12-3 or TRBV12-4 and J is TRBJ1-3; D is unresolved. This CDR3 has 11 residues. The V and J ends lost 5 bases and 4 bases respectively, with 3 bases between them. CDR3 nucleotides: TGTGCCAGCAGTCACGGAAACACCATATATTTT. Protein product: CASSHGNTIYF.